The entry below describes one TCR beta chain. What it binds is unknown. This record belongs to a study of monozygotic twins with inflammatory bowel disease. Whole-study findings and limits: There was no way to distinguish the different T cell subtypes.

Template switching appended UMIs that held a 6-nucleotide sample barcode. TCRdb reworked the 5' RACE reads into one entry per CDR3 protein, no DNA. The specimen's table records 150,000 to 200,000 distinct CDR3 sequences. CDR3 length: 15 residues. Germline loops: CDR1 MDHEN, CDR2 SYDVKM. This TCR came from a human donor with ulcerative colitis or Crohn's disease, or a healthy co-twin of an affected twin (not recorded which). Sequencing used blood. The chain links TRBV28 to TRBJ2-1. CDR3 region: CASSLRSEPYNEQFF.